The 25 T cell receptor beta chains below all came from one sample that was sequenced in a study of post-analysis software for immune sequencing data. Researchers reported that TCR beta cDNA libraries carried unique molecular identifiers. TCRdb re-called the PCR reads through MiXCR, storing one row per CDR3 protein. The table lists about 160,000 distinct CDR3 sequences, under 40% of them singletons. The source was blood, collected after autologous hematopoietic stem cell transplantation. The receptor set was obtained from a girl aged 5-17 years with multiple sclerosis.

The chain joins TRBV6-6 to TRBJ2-7, with D perhaps being TRBD1 or TRBD2 (5 bases each). Germline V gives CDR1 MNHNY, CDR2 SVGAGI (reference sequence). CDR3 length: 15 residues. The V end was cut by 8 bases, the J end by 3 bases, with 20 bases between. The CDR3 DNA reads as TGTGCCAGCTTAGGGACCCGGGATCACCGCTACGAGCAGTACTTC. It is translated as CASLGTRDHRYEQYF.

The rearrangement joins TRBV9 to TRBJ1-2; TRBD1 matches at 10 bases. Germline values: CDR1 SGDLS, CDR2 YYNGEE. V lost 4 bases, J lost 12 bases, and 15 bases stayed unmatched. This CDR3 is 15 amino acids long. This CDR3 reads CASSPTGTGALGHTF. DNA of the CDR3: TGTGCCAGCAGCCCGACGGGGACAGGGGCGCTCGGCCACACCTTC. The whole variable domain, filled in from reference TRBV9 and TRBJ1-2, reads DSGVTQTPKHLITATGQRVTLRCSPRSGDLSVYWYQQSLDQGLQFLIQYYNGEERAKGNILERFSAQQFPDLHSELNLSSLELGDSALYFCASSPTGTGALGHTFGSGTRLTVV.

This clonotype has more than one count but fewer than ten. V and J are TRBV5-1 and TRBJ2-1; the match to TRBD2 covers 10 bases. Germline V gene sequence: CDR1 SGHRS, CDR2 YFSETQ. J was trimmed by 9 bases and V by 5 bases; bases with no gene match: 14. This CDR3 contains 16 residues. The CDR3 spells CASSLRTSGHSTEQFF. The DNA for the CDR3 is TGCGCCAGCAGTTTAAGGACTAGCGGCCATTCTACTGAGCAGTTCTTC. Together with reference TRBV5-1 and TRBJ2-1, the CDR3 gives the full variable domain: KAGVTQTPRYLIKTRGQQVTLSCSPISGHRSVSWYQQTPGQGLQFLFEYFSETQRNKGNFPGRFSGRQFSNSRSEMNVSTLELGDSALYLCASSLRTSGHSTEQFFGPGTRLTVL.

In its sample, this clonotype was seen a few times. One end of the junction varies from germline; a read error may be responsible. Written as DNA, the CDR3 is TGTGCTAGCAGCTTACGGAGGGCCAAAAACATTCAGTACTTC. Translated: CASSLRRAKNIQYF. The chain uses TRBV7-7 and TRBJ2-4, with a possible D match to TRBD2 (5 bases). Germline-derived CDR1 and CDR2 are SSHAT and FNYEAQ (reference sequence). This CDR3 is 14 amino acids long.

The chain couples TRBV11-2 to TRBJ1-5, with D perhaps matching TRBD1 (6 bases). V dropped 5 bases and J dropped 2 bases, with 13 bases sitting between them. There are 15 residues in the CDR3. The germline V gene encodes CDR1 SGHAT and CDR2 FQNNGV. The CDR3 coding sequence is TGTGCCAGCAGCCAGAGGGCAGGGGGCAATCAGCCCCAGCATTTT. Amino acid sequence: CASSQRAGGNQPQHF.

The chain has TRBV20-1 and TRBJ2-3, with 10 bases identical to TRBD2. The V segment lost 5 bases and the J segment 2 bases; nucleotides outside the gene matches: 13. The CDR3 contains 17 residues. In germline, CDR1 is DFQATT, CDR2 SNEGSKA (reference sequence). CDR3 in amino acids: CSAPRRTSGINTDTQYF. The CDR3 nucleotides read TGCAGTGCTCCTCGCCGGACTAGCGGAATCAACACAGATACGCAGTATTTT.

V is TRBV28 and J is TRBJ2-4; D is undetermined. Germline V lookup: CDR1 MDHEN, CDR2 SYDVKM. V dropped 5 bases and J dropped 9 bases, with 11 bases sitting between them. CDR3 length: 12 residues. The DNA of the CDR3 is TGTGCCAGCAGTATCTCAAAGGGCATTCAGTACTTC. It encodes CASSISKGIQYF.

V is TRBV28 and J is TRBJ2-1; TRBD2 aligns across 12 bases. This CDR3 has 18 residues. Per germline, CDR1 MDHEN and CDR2 SYDVKM. The V gene end was trimmed by 6 bases and the J gene end by 0 bases; junction bases not matched to a gene: 9. This chain's CDR3 is CASRVGLAGPSSYNEQFF. CDR3 in DNA: TGTGCCAGCAGGGTGGGACTAGCGGGCCCGAGCTCCTACAATGAGCAGTTCTTC. The variable domain in full, completed from reference TRBV28 and TRBJ2-1, reads DVKVTQSSRYLVKRTGEKVFLECVQDMDHENMFWYRQDPGLGLRLIYFSYDVKMKEKGDIPEGYSVSREKKERFSLILESASTNQTSMYLCASRVGLAGPSSYNEQFFGPGTRLTVL.

This clonotype occurred many times. This chain uses TRBV4-2 with TRBJ2-1; D tentatively fits TRBD1 or TRBD2 (5 bases each). The ends were cut back, 0 bases at V and 5 bases at J, with 11 bases in the middle. From germline, CDR1 is LGHNA and CDR2 YNFKEQ. This CDR3 is built from 15 residues. The CDR3 reads CASSQDWDLDNEQFF. The CDR3 nucleotides are TGTGCCAGCAGCCAAGATTGGGACCTTGACAATGAGCAGTTCTTC.

In DNA, the CDR3 is TGTGCCATCAGTGCTGACAAGAACACTGAAGCTTTCTTT. It codes for CAISADKNTEAFF. This chain links TRBV10-3 with TRBJ1-1, with unresolved D. This CDR3 is built from 13 residues. Germline CDR1 reads ENHRY; CDR2 reads SYGVKD. The V end lost 4 bases, the J end lost 1 base, and 7 bases lay between the germline ends.

This clonotype has only a few counts. This rearrangement joins TRBV6-2 or TRBV6-3 to TRBJ2-1, with 8 bases identical to TRBD2. This CDR3 has 18 amino acids. The ends lost 2 bases at V and 7 bases at J; junction bases unmatched: 16. Germline CDR1 MNHEY, CDR2 SVGEGT. The CDR3 sequence is CASSYSPPLAANRNEQFF. CDR3 in DNA: TGTGCCAGCAGTTACAGTCCCCCACTAGCGGCCAATCGGAATGAGCAGTTCTTC.

V is TRBV7-2 and J is TRBJ2-1; D perhaps matches TRBD2 (6 bases). V was shortened by 1 base and J by 6 bases, with 16 bases between the two germline ends. This CDR3 has 16 residues. CDR1 SGHTA and CDR2 FQGNSA come from the germline V gene. CDR3 nucleotides: TGTGCCAGCAGCTTAGTTGGTGTTTGGGGAGGCAATGAGCAGTTCTTC. Protein: CASSLVGVWGGNEQFF.

The genes are TRBV27 and TRBJ2-7, with 9 bases identical to TRBD2. CDR3 size: 14 residues. V lost 11 bases to trimming and J lost 2 bases; unmatched junction nucleotides: 10. Germline V gene data show CDR1 as MNHEY and CDR2 as SMNVEV (reference sequence). CDR3 nucleotide sequence: TGTGCCGGTAGCGTAGCTAGCGGGACCTACGAGCAGTACTTC. This gives the protein CAGSVASGTYEQYF.

This chain links TRBV5-1 with TRBJ2-3; D may match TRBD1 or TRBD2 (5 bases each). Trimming stripped 1 base from V and 0 bases from J, with 12 bases between. CDR1 is SGHRS, CDR2 YFSETQ, per germline. CDR3 length: 16 amino acids. CDR3 DNA sequence: TGCGCCAGCAGCTTGAGGGGACCCACCAGCACAGATACGCAGTATTTT. Protein product: CASSLRGPTSTDTQYF.

A word on this clonotype: It may be a read error: a sequence one base away is much more abundant. The chain recombines TRBV9 with TRBJ2-5; D may correspond to TRBD1 or TRBD2 (5 bases each). The CDR3 runs 18 residues. The V and J ends lost 3 bases and 11 bases respectively, with 32 bases between them. CDR1 is SGDLS, CDR2 YYNGEE, per germline. The CDR3 loop is CASSAPKEGGQGMDEQYF. Here the CDR3 DNA reads TGTGCCAGCAGCGCCCCTAAAGAGGGTGGGCAGGGTATGGATGAGCAGTACTTC.

In this sample, this clonotype turned up a few times. The chain couples TRBV19 to TRBJ2-5, with D uncertain. This CDR3 is 13 amino acids long. The V and J ends lost 2 bases and 1 base respectively, with 5 bases between them. Germline V gene lookup returns CDR1 LNHDA and CDR2 SQIVND (reference sequence). The CDR3 region is CASSIQLQETQYF. The CDR3 nucleotides read TGTGCCAGTAGTATACAGCTCCAAGAGACCCAGTACTTC.

The CDR3 loop reads CASSAEGTRVQETQYF. CDR3 nucleotides: TGTGCCAGCAGCGCGGAAGGGACTAGAGTTCAAGAGACCCAGTACTTC. The rearrangement links TRBV9 to TRBJ2-5, with 8 bases that match TRBD2. The length of the CDR3 is 16 residues. CDR1 SGDLS and CDR2 YYNGEE come from the germline V gene. The V and J ends lost 3 bases and 2 bases, in that order; junction bases with no gene match: 9. Looking up the rest from reference TRBV9 and TRBJ2-5 gives the full variable domain: DSGVTQTPKHLITATGQRVTLRCSPRSGDLSVYWYQQSLDQGLQFLIQYYNGEERAKGNILERFSAQQFPDLHSELNLSSLELGDSALYFCASSAEGTRVQETQYFGPGTRLLVL.

J is TRBJ2-3 and V is TRBV29-1, with D possibly called TRBD1 or TRBD2 (5 bases each). Trimming cost V 6 bases and J 3 bases, with 13 bases left between them. Germline V gene data show CDR1 as SQVTM and CDR2 as ANQGSEA. This CDR3 comprises 13 residues. The CDR3 DNA sequence: TGCAGCGTCGTGGTGGGGGAGACAGATACGCAGTATTTT. It is translated as CSVVVGETDTQYF.

As DNA, the CDR3 is TGTGCCAGCTCACCGCCCTTTTACAATGAGCAGTTCTTC. Amino acids: CASSPPFYNEQFF. This chain uses TRBV18 with TRBJ2-1; D is unclear. The CDR3 runs to 13 residues. Germline CDR1 reads KGHSH; CDR2 reads LQKENI. V lost 3 bases and J lost 4, with 7 bases in between.

This clonotype has only one observation. The rearrangement uses TRBV9 and TRBJ2-7; D might be TRBD2 (6 bases). The CDR3 spans 16 residues. V was trimmed by 0 bases and J by 3 bases, leaving 16 bases between them. Germline assignment: CDR1 SGDLS and CDR2 YYNGEE. The CDR3 protein is CASSVGPDPEGYEQYF. Here the CDR3 DNA reads TGTGCCAGCAGCGTAGGGCCAGACCCGGAGGGCTACGAGCAGTACTTC.

CDR3 loop: CSAGQGGTGGDTQYF. CDR3 DNA: TGCAGTGCCGGACAAGGCGGGACAGGGGGAGATACGCAGTATTTT. This chain uses TRBV20-1 with TRBJ2-3; TRBD1 aligns across 11 bases. The trim removed 6 bases at V and 5 bases at J, leaving 10 bases unmatched. CDR3 size: 15 residues. In germline, CDR1 is DFQATT, CDR2 SNEGSKA (reference sequence).

The V gene is TRBV5-1, the J gene TRBJ1-4, with 8 bases fitting TRBD1. CDR3 length equals 15 residues. The germline V gene encodes CDR1 SGHRS and CDR2 YFSETQ. V lost 5 bases to trimming and J lost 4 bases; unmatched junction nucleotides: 7. The CDR3 DNA sequence: TGCGCCAGCAGAACGACAGGGGATCGTAATGAAAAACTGTTTTTT. This encodes CASRTTGDRNEKLFF.

The chain is built from TRBV5-1 and TRBJ2-7; a weak D match, TRBD2 (6 bases). CDR1 is SGHRS and CDR2 is YFSETQ in the germline V gene. This CDR3 is 14 amino acids long. The germline V and J ends were trimmed by 4 bases and 2 bases, with 13 bases remaining between them. The CDR3 is CASSVRLGAYEQYF. CDR3 DNA sequence: TGCGCCAGCAGCGTAAGACTAGGAGCCTACGAGCAGTACTTC.

The chain is built from TRBV12-3 or TRBV12-4 and TRBJ1-5; D uncertain. The CDR3 contains 15 residues. Between the trimmed V and J ends, which lost 2 bases and 1 base, there was a span of 9 bases. The CDR3 here is CASSLTGGSNQPQHF. The DNA for the CDR3 is TGTGCCAGCAGTTTAACGGGCGGCAGCAATCAGCCCCAGCATTTT.

This chain connects TRBV6-5 to TRBJ1-4; D possibly corresponds to TRBD1 (6 bases). V shed 7 bases and J shed 12 bases, with 21 bases lying between them. CDR1 is MNHEY and CDR2 is SVGAGI in the germline V gene. This CDR3 is 14 amino acids long. CDR3 sequence (DNA): TGTGCCAGCACCGCCTGGGGCACAGGGCAAGAACTGTTTTTT. Translation: CASTAWGTGQELFF.